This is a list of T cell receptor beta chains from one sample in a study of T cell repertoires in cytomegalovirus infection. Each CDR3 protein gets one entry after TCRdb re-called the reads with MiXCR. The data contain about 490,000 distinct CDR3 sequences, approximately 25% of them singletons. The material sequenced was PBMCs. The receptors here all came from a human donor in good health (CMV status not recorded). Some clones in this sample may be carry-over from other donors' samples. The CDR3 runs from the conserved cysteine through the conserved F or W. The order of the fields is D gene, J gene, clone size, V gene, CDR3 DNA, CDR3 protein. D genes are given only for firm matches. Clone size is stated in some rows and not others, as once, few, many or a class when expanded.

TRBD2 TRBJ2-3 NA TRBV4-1 TGCGCCAGCAGCAGAGCCGAGCGGGGGGCCACAGATACGCAGTATTTT CASSRAERGATDTQYF
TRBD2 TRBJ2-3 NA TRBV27 TGTGCCAGCAGTTTATATCTGCGGGAGGGATACACAGATACGCAGTATTTT CASSLYLREGYTDTQYF
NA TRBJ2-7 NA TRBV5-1 TGCGCCAGCAGCTATGGAGGGGAGTCCTACGAGCAGTACTTC CASSYGGESYEQYF
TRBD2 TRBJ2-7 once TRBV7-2 TGTGCCAGCAGCTTAGCCGGGACTAGCTCTCACGAGCAGTACTTC CASSLAGTSSHEQYF
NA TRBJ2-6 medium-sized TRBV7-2 TGTGCCAGCAGCTTAGCGGAGAGGGTCTCTGGGGCCAACGTCCTGACTTTC CASSLAERVSGANVLTF
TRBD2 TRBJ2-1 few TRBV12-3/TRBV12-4 TGTGCCAGCAGACAGCAGCGGGGCAATGAGCAGTTCTTC CASRQQRGNEQFF
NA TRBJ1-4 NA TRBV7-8 TGTGCCAGCAGCTTAGGGGGTGGGGTAACTAATGAAAAACTGTTTTTT CASSLGGGVTNEKLFF
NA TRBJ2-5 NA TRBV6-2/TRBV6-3 TGTGCCAGCAGTTTCGAAACGACCTACCTCAAGGGGGTCCAAGAGACCCAGTACTTC CASSFETTYLKGVQETQYF
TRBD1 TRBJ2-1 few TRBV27 TGTGCCAGCAGTACCCGGGACAGGCACTACAATGAGCAGTTCTTC CASSTRDRHYNEQFF
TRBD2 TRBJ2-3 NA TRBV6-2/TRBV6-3 TGTGCCAGCAGTTACCCTAGCGGGAGGCTACGCACAGATACGCAGTATTTT CASSYPSGRLRTDTQYF
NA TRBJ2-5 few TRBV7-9 TGTGCCAGCAGCTTAGCGGTCGCCCAATTCCAAGAGACCCAGTACTTC CASSLAVAQFQETQYF
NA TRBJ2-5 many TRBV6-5 TGTGCCAGCAGTTCCGCTGGGCAAGAGACCCAGTACTTC CASSSAGQETQYF
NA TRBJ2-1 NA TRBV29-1 TGCAGCGTTGAGGGTAGGGATAGCAGCTACAATGAGCAGTTCTTC CSVEGRDSSYNEQFF
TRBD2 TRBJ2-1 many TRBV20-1 TGCAGTGCTAACGGACTAGCGGGATCCAATGAGCAGTTCTTC CSANGLAGSNEQFF
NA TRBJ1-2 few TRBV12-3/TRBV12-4 TGTGCCAGCAGTTTCGCAAGCTTCGGCTACACCTTC CASSFASFGYTF
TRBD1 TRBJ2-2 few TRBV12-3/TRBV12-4 TGTGCCAGCAGCCTGTGGCTAGCAGGGGGCACCGGGGAGCTGTTTTTT CASSLWLAGGTGELFF
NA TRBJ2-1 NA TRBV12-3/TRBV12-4 TGTGCCAGCACTGTTCTAGGTGAGCAGTTCTTC CASTVLGEQFF
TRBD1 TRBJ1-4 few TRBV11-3 TGTGCCAGCAGCGCCGGGACAGGCCTCGGGCATAATGAAAAACTGTTTTTT CASSAGTGLGHNEKLFF
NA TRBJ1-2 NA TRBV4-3 TGCGCCAGCAGCCAAGGAAGGGGACTCGGAGGCTACACCTTC CASSQGRGLGGYTF
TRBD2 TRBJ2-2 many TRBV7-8 TGTGCCAGCAGCTTATGGGGAGGGGCCACCGGGGAGCTGTTTTTT CASSLWGGATGELFF
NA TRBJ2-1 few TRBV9 TGTGCCAGCAGCCCCCAAGGGCATTCCACGGGGAATGAGCAGTTCTTC CASSPQGHSTGNEQFF
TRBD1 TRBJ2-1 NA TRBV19 TGTGCCAGTAGTAAGGGGGCAAGCTCCTACAATGAGCAGTTCTTC CASSKGASSYNEQFF
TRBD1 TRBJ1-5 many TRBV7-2 TGTGCCAGCAGCTATCACAGGGGTCCAAATCAGCCCCAGCATTTT CASSYHRGPNQPQHF
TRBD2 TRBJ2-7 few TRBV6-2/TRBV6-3 TGTGCCAGCAGTTACCCTAGCGGGATACACTCCGGCGAGCAGTACTTC CASSYPSGIHSGEQYF
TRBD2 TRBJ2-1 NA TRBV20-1 TGCAGTGCCCACTTTATGGCTAGCGGAGACAATGAGCAGTTCTTC CSAHFMASGDNEQFF
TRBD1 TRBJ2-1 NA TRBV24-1 TGTGCCACCAGTGATTTGACGAGGACAGGGGCCGATGAGCAGTTCTTC CATSDLTRTGADEQFF